These 15 T cell receptor beta chains share one sample of origin, sequenced in a study of shared clonotypes between healthy human individuals. It was CD45RO-negative cells, positively selected for CCR7, that made up naive CD8 cells, with terminally differentiated effector memory CD45RA+ cells excluded. Method: immunoSEQ multiplex PCR; TCRdb's copy keeps in-frame clones and lacks some. The repertoire includes about 2.2 million clones, approximately 92% of them detected once, and approximately 1.6% sits in the top ten. Sequencing used naive CD8+ T cells from PBMCs. Receptors originate from a man aged 18 to 29 in good health. Some clones in this sample may be carry-over from other donors' samples.

CDR3: CATSERRNEAFF. CDR3 in DNA: TGTGCCACCTCTGAACGACGGAATGAAGCTTTCTTT. The chain carries TRBV2 and TRBJ1-1; D gene ambiguous. The CDR3 runs 12 residues. The germline CDR1 and CDR2 sequences are SNHLY and FYNNEI. Trimming took 10 bases from V and 7 from J, leaving 16 bases between them.

This sequence joins TRBV27 and TRBJ2-7, with TRBD2 matching over 9 bases. CDR3 length equals 15 residues. V gave up 4 bases and J gave up 6 bases; unmatched junction bases: 10. The germline V gene encodes CDR1 MNHEY and CDR2 SMNVEV (reference sequence). CDR3 DNA: TGTGCCAGCAGTTGTCCGGCGGGAGGGCCTTGCGAGCAGTACTTC. Translation: CASSCPAGGPCEQYF.

The V and J genes are TRBV19 and TRBJ1-5; tentative D call: TRBD1 (5 bases). Looked up from germline, CDR1 is LNHDA and CDR2 is SQIVND (reference sequence). The CDR3 loop spans 16 amino acids. V lost 0 bases and J lost 7, with 16 bases in between. DNA of the CDR3: TGTGCCAGTAGTATAGATCCCTGGCAGGGAGGACAGCCCCAGCATTTT. Translation: CASSIDPWQGGQPQHF.

This clone appeared a few times. This chain uses TRBV5-1 with TRBJ1-1; D unresolved. Germline loops: CDR1 SGHRS, CDR2 YFSETQ. This CDR3 contains 13 residues. The ends were cut back, 5 bases at V and 1 base at J, with 9 bases in the middle. CDR3 sequence reads: CASRIEGNTEAFF. CDR3 DNA sequence: TGCGCCAGCAGGATCGAGGGGAACACTGAAGCTTTCTTT.

V and J are TRBV7-8 and TRBJ1-1, with D maybe TRBD1 (6 bases). Germline V CDR1 and CDR2: SGHVS, FQNEAQ. This CDR3 spans 15 amino acids. V shed 1 base and J shed 1 base, with 10 bases lying between them. The CDR3 reads CASSLVGAWNTEAFF. As DNA, the CDR3 is TGTGCCAGCAGCTTAGTGGGGGCTTGGAACACTGAAGCTTTCTTT. The complete variable domain, with remaining parts taken from reference TRBV7-8 and TRBJ1-1, reads GAGVSQSPRYKVAKRGQDVALRCDPISGHVSLFWYQQALGQGPEFLTYFQNEAQLDKSGLPSDRFFAERPEGSVSTLKIQRTQQEDSAVYLCASSLVGAWNTEAFFGQGTRLTVV.

The V and J genes are TRBV28 and TRBJ1-3; D is possibly TRBD1 (5 bases). CDR1 is MDHEN, CDR2 SYDVKM, per germline. Between the trimmed V and J ends, which lost 7 bases and 2 bases, there was a span of 12 bases. The CDR3 sequence is 14 residues long. CDR3 nucleotides: TGTGCCAGCAACGGGGGATTGACTGGAAACACCATATATTTT. Protein sequence: CASNGGLTGNTIYF.

J is TRBJ2-5 and V is TRBV7-2; D is perhaps TRBD1 (7 bases). The CDR3 covers 14 residues. Trimming pared 4 bases from V and 5 bases from J, leaving 14 bases between. In germline, CDR1 is SGHTA, CDR2 FQGNSA. The CDR3 region has the DNA TGTGCCAGCAGCTCCTACAGGGGACTTGAGACCCAGTACTTC. Its translation is CASSSYRGLETQYF.

The gene calls are TRBV10-2 and TRBJ2-1, with D unresolved. Germline loops: CDR1 WSHSY, CDR2 SAAADI. This CDR3 has 11 amino acids. Trimming pared 6 bases from V and 7 bases from J, leaving 7 bases between. CDR3 sequence reads: CASRYGNEQFF. CDR3 bases: TGCGCCAGCAGATACGGGAATGAGCAGTTCTTC.

The chain combines TRBV9 with TRBJ2-3; 12 bases line up with TRBD1. V lost 4 bases, J lost 1 base, and 19 bases stayed unmatched. Germline CDR1 and CDR2: SGDLS and YYNGEE. The CDR3 extends over 21 amino acids. For the CDR3, the DNA is TGTGCCAGCAGCCTCTTCTCCGGGACAGGGGGCTTAGGGGCCGGCACAGATACGCAGTATTTT. Amino acid sequence: CASSLFSGTGGLGAGTDTQYF.

The gene calls are TRBV5-1 and TRBJ2-1; TRBD2 agrees at 7 bases. There are 12 residues in the CDR3. Trimming removed 7 bases from V and 3 bases from J; junction bases left unmatched: 1. Germline V gives CDR1 SGHRS, CDR2 YFSETQ. CDR3 sequence (DNA): TGCGCCAGCGGGACTATCTACAATGAGCAGTTCTTC. This encodes CASGTIYNEQFF.

This clone was seen once. The chain is built from TRBV14 and TRBJ2-2, with TRBD1 as a possible D gene (6 bases). Germline lookup yields CDR1 SGHDN and CDR2 FVKESK. V lost 2 bases, J lost 0 bases, and 16 bases lay in between. CDR3 length equals 18 residues. The CDR3 reads CASSQIFTGSANTGELFF. The CDR3 nucleotides are TGTGCCAGCAGCCAAATCTTTACAGGGTCCGCGAACACCGGGGAGCTGTTTTTT.

This clone occurred once. Other nucleotide sequences from this sample produce the same CDR3. The genes are TRBV10-3 and TRBJ2-1, with 7 bases fitting TRBD1. The germline CDR1 and CDR2 sequences are ENHRY and SYGVKD. V was pared by 6 bases and J by 3 bases, with 5 bases of the junction left unmatched. CDR3 length: 14 residues. The CDR3 here is CAISPGTDYNEQFF. CDR3 nucleotides: TGTGCCATCAGCCCCGGGACAGACTACAATGAGCAGTTCTTC.

The J gene is TRBJ2-7, the V gene TRBV4-1; D perhaps matches TRBD2 (6 bases). Germline assignment: CDR1 MGHRA and CDR2 YSYEKL. The CDR3 is made up of 13 amino acids. Trimming took 3 bases from V and 6 from J, leaving 12 bases between them. The CDR3 region is CASSHPRGSEQYF. For the CDR3, the DNA is TGCGCCAGCAGCCACCCCCGGGGGTCCGAGCAGTACTTC.

The gene calls are TRBV7-2 and TRBJ2-5; no firm D call. This CDR3 region has 16 residues. Germline loops: CDR1 SGHTA, CDR2 FQGNSA. The V end lost 1 base, the J end lost 5 bases, and 17 bases lay between the germline ends. The CDR3, as DNA: TGTGCCAGCAGCTTAGTCGGGCAGCCAACCGGGGAGACCCAGTACTTC. Protein sequence: CASSLVGQPTGETQYF.

The chain joins TRBV28 to TRBJ1-1; D perhaps matches TRBD1 (6 bases). Looked up from germline, CDR1 is MDHEN and CDR2 is SYDVKM. Trimming pared 5 bases from V and 1 base from J, leaving 17 bases between. The CDR3 is 16 amino acids. The CDR3 reads CASSPTTGRGNTEAFF. DNA for the CDR3: TGTGCCAGCAGTCCCACTACAGGGAGGGGGAACACTGAAGCTTTCTTT. The complete variable domain, with remaining parts taken from reference TRBV28 and TRBJ1-1, reads DVKVTQSSRYLVKRTGEKVFLECVQDMDHENMFWYRQDPGLGLRLIYFSYDVKMKEKGDIPEGYSVSREKKERFSLILESASTNQTSMYLCASSPTTGRGNTEAFFGQGTRLTVV.